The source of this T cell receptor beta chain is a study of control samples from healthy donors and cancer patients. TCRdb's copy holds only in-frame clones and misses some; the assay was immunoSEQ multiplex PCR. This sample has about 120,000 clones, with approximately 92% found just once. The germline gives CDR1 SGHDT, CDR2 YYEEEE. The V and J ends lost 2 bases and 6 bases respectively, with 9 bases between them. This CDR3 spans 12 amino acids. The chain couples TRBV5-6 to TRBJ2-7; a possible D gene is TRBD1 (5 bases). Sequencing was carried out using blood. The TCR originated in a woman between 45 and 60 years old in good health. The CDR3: CASSLIDSEQYF. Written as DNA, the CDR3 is TGTGCCAGCAGCTTAATTGACAGCGAGCAGTACTTC.